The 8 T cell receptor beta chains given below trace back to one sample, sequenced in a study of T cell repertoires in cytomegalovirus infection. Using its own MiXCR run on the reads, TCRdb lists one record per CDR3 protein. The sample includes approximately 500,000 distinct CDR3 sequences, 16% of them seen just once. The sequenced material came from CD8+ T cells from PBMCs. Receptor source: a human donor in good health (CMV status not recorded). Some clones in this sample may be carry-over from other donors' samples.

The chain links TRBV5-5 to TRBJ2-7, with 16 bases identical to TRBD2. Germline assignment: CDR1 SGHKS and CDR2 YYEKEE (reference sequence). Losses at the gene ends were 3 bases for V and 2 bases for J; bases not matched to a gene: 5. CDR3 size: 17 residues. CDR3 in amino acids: CASSWGLAGGTAYEQYF. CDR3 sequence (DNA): TGTGCCAGCAGCTGGGGACTAGCGGGGGGGACAGCCTACGAGCAGTACTTC.

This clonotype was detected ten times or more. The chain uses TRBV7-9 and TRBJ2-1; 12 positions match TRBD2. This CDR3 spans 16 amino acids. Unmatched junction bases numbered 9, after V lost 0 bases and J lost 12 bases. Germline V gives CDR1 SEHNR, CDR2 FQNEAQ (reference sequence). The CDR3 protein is CASSLATSGGFYGQFF. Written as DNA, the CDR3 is TGTGCCAGCAGCTTAGCGACTAGCGGGGGCTTTTATGGGCAGTTCTTC.

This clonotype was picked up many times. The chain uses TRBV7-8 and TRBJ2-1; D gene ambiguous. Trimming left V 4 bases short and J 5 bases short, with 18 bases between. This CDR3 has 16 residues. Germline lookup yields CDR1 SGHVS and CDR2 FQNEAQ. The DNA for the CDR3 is TGTGCCAGCAGCTCCAAAATATCGGGTTCCCACAATGAGCAGTTCTTC. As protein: CASSSKISGSHNEQFF.

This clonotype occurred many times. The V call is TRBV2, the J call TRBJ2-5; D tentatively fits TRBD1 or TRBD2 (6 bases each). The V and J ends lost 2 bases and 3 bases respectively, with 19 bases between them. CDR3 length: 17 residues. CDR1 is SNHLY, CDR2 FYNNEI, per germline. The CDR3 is CASSEKPGAPEKETQYF. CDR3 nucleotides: TGTGCCAGCAGTGAAAAACCGGGGGCGCCTGAGAAAGAGACCCAGTACTTC.

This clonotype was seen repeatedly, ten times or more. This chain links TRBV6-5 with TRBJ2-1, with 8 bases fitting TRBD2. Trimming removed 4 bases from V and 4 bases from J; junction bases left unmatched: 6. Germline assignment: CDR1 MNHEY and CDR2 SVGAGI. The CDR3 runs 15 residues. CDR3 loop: CASSLAGRGYNEQFF. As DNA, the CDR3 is TGTGCCAGCAGTTTAGCGGGGAGGGGGTACAATGAGCAGTTCTTC.

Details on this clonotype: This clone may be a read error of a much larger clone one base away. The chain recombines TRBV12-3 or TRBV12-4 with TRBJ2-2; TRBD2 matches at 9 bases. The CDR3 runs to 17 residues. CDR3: CASSPEMGGGATGVLFF. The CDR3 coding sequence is TGTGCCAGCAGCCCCGAGATGGGCGGGGGGGCCACCGGGGTGCTGTTTTTT.

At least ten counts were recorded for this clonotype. The CDR3 bases are TGTGCCAGCACCCCTCTTGAGGATGGAAACACCATATATTTT. Translation gives CASTPLEDGNTIYF. V and J are TRBV7-9 and TRBJ1-3, with D unclear. The CDR3 has 14 residues. V lost 7 bases and J lost 3, with 13 bases in between. Looked up from germline, CDR1 is SEHNR and CDR2 is FQNEAQ (reference sequence).

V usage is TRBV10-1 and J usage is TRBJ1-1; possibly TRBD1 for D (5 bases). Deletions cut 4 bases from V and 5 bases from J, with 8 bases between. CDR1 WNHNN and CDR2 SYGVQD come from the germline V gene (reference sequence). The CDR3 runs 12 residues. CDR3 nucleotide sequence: TGCGCCAGCAGTGCGGGGGAAACTGAAGCTTTCTTT. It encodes CASSAGETEAFF.